These 9 T cell receptor beta chains came from one sample sequenced in a study of T cell responses to AZD1222 COVID-19 vaccine. The assay was immunoSEQ multiplex PCR, and TCRdb's table has in-frame clones only and misses some. The sample contains roughly 81,000 clones, around 90% of which appear only once. Sequences were derived from peripheral blood, sampled on day 0 of AZD1222 vaccination. The receptors stem from an adult in good health.

The chain couples TRBV19 to TRBJ2-3; D possibly corresponds to TRBD2 (5 bases). Deletions cut 5 bases from V and 7 bases from J, with 13 bases between. The CDR3 runs to 13 residues. CDR1 LNHDA and CDR2 SQIVND come from the germline V gene (reference sequence). DNA of the CDR3: TGTGCCAGTAGTGGACTCGTCTTAAATACGCAGTATTTT. This encodes CASSGLVLNTQYF.

CDR3 amino acids: CASRPPGQPNSPLHF. CDR3 in DNA: TGTGCCAGCAGACCCCCGGGACAGCCGAATTCACCCCTCCACTTT. This rearrangement joins TRBV6-5 to TRBJ1-6, with 7 bases aligning to TRBD1. The CDR3 consists of 15 residues. Looked up from germline, CDR1 is MNHEY and CDR2 is SVGAGI. The trim removed 6 bases at V and 7 bases at J, leaving 9 bases unmatched.

The chain uses TRBV6-5 and TRBJ1-3; D unresolved. Looked up from germline, CDR1 is MNHEY and CDR2 is SVGAGI. This CDR3 is 12 amino acids long. V lost 4 bases to trimming and J lost 6 bases, with 7 bases between them. CDR3 region: CASSLDKNTIYF. The CDR3 DNA reads TGTGCCAGCAGTTTGGATAAAAACACCATATATTTT.

This rearrangement joins TRBV11-3 to TRBJ2-1, with D tentatively TRBD2 (5 bases). This CDR3 is built from 16 residues. From germline, CDR1 is SGHNT and CDR2 YENEEA. Trimming removed 2 bases at V and 0 bases at J, with 11 bases between. The CDR3 bases are TGTGCCAGCAGCTTATCTAGCCTAAGCTCCTACAATGAGCAGTTCTTC. Encoded protein: CASSLSSLSSYNEQFF. The whole variable domain, remainder taken from reference TRBV11-3 and TRBJ2-1, is EAGVVQSPRYKIIEKKQPVAFWCNPISGHNTLYWYLQNLGQGPELLIRYENEEAVDDSQLPKDRFSAERLKGVDSTLKIQPAELGDSAVYLCASSLSSLSSYNEQFFGPGTRLTVL.

The chain employs TRBV5-1 and TRBJ1-1; TRBD1 matches at 8 bases. With V trimmed by 0 bases and J by 3 bases, 4 bases remained unmatched. The CDR3 covers 15 residues. Germline V gene lookup returns CDR1 SGHRS and CDR2 YFSETQ. The CDR3: CASSLAGGGDTEAFF. In nucleotides, the CDR3 is TGCGCCAGCAGCTTGGCAGGGGGCGGGGACACTGAAGCTTTCTTT.

The chain is built from TRBV14 and TRBJ1-1; D perhaps matches TRBD1 (5 bases). The CDR3 is 13 residues long. Germline loops: CDR1 SGHDN, CDR2 FVKESK. V lost 3 bases, J lost 6 bases, and 11 bases lay in between. CDR3 region: CASSQTELSEAFF. The CDR3 DNA reads TGTGCCAGCAGCCAGACAGAACTTTCTGAAGCTTTCTTT.

This clone was counted a few times. J is TRBJ1-1 and V is TRBV3-1 (or the pseudogene TRBV3-2); D is unclear. Deletions cut 1 base from V and 1 base from J, with 13 bases between. The CDR3 loop spans 16 amino acids. Germline values: CDR1 LGHDT, CDR2 YNNKEL (reference sequence). The CDR3 sequence is CASSQGFGGQNTEAFF. The CDR3 region has the DNA TGTGCCAGCAGCCAAGGGTTTGGAGGCCAGAACACTGAAGCTTTCTTT.

The V call is TRBV6-5, the J call TRBJ1-5; 7 bases are a match to TRBD1. Germline CDR1 reads MNHEY; CDR2 reads SVGAGI. The CDR3 runs to 14 residues. V lost 6 bases to trimming and J lost 4 bases; unmatched junction nucleotides: 6. CDR3 protein: CASRGQTENQPQHF. Written as DNA, the CDR3 is TGTGCCAGCAGGGGACAGACGGAAAATCAGCCCCAGCATTTT.

The chain joins TRBV5-1 to TRBJ1-2, with TRBD1 identical over 7 bases. The trim removed 4 bases at V and 6 bases at J, leaving 9 bases unmatched. This CDR3 is 14 amino acids long. Germline V lookup: CDR1 SGHRS, CDR2 YFSETQ. The CDR3 bases are TGCGCCAGCAGCCGCGGCGACAGGGTCGATGGCTACACCTTC. Translating gives CASSRGDRVDGYTF.